This T cell receptor (beta chain) was identified in a study of shared clonotypes between healthy human individuals. In the original processing: In the immunoSEQ data, sequences were junction-only and lacked quality scores, so filtering differed. Sequenced by immunoSEQ multiplex PCR; TCRdb stores in-frame clones only, minus some. D and trimming were read from the DNA, whereas the V and J calls and clone size are those reported in that table. Altogether about 1.1 million clones are present, roughly 77% being singletons, with the ten largest covering 0.7% to 0.95%. A note on this clone: Antigen: not known.

The study's findings and limits: Sorted-subset sequencing was shown by rarefaction to be incomplete despite large depth. Clonotype sharing among donors, it was expected, would be affected by sequencing depth.

CD45RA+ naive and CD45RA-negative memory subsets were separated from CD4+ cells. The sequence came from a man younger than 35 in good health. Some clones in this sample may be carry-over from other donors' samples. Sequenced material: memory CD4+ T cells from PBMCs. Described subset: CD45RA-negative fraction.

As DNA, the CDR3 is TGTGCCAGCAGCTTATTTGGGCAGGCGGCTAACTATGGCTACACCTTC. Translating gives CASSLFGQAANYGYTF. The chain combines TRBV7-2 with TRBJ1-2; D unclear. This CDR3 has 16 residues. V lost 2 bases, J lost 0 bases, and 13 bases lay in between. Per the germline V gene, CDR1 is SGHTA and CDR2 is FQGNSA.